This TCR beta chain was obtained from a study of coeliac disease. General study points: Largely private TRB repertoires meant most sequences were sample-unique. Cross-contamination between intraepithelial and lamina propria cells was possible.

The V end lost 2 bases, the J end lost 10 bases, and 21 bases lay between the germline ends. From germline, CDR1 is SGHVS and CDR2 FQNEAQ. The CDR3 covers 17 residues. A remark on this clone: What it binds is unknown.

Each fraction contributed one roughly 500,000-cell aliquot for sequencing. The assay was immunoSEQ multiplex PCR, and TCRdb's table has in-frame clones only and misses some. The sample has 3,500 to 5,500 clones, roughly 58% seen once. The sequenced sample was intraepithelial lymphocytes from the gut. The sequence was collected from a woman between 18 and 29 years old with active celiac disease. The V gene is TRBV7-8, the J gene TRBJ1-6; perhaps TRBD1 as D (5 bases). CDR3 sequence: CASSLTRTTLGWSPLHF. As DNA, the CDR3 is TGTGCCAGCAGCTTAACCAGGACAACCCTGGGTTGGTCACCCCTCCACTTT.